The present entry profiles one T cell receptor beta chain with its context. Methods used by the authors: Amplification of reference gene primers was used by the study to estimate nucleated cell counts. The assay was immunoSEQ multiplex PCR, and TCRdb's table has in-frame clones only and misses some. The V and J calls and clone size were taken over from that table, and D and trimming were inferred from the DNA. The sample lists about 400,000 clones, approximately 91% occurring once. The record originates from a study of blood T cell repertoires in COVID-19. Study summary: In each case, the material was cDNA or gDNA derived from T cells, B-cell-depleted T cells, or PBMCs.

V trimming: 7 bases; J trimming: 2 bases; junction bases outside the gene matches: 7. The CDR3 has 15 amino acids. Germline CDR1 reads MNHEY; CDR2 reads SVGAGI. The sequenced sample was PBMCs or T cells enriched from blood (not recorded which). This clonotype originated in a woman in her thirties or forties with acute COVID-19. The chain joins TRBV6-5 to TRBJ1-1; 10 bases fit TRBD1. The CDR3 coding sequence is TGTGCCAGCAAAGTAGACAGGGGGCGTAACACTGAAGCTTTCTTT. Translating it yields CASKVDRGRNTEAFF.